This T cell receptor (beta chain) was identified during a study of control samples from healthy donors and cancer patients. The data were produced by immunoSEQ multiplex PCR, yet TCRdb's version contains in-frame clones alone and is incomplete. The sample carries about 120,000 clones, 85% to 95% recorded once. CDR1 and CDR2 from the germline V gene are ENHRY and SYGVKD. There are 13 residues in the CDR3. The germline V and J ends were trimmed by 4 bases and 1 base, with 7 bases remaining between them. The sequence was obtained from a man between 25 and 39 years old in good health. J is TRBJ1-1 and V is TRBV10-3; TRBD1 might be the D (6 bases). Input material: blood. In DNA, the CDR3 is TGTGCCATCAGTGTGGGGGCGAACACTGAAGCTTTCTTT. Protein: CAISVGANTEAFF.